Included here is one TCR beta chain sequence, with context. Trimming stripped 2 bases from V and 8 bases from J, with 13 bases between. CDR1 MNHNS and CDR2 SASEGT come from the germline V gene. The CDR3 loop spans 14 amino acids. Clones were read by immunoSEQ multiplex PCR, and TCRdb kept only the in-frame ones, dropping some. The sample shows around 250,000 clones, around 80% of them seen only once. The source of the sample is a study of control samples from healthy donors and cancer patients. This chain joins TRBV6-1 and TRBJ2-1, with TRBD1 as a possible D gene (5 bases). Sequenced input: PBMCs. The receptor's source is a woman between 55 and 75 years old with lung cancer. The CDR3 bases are TGTGCCAGCAGTGAATTGGCTAGGGGCCATGAGCAGTTCTTC. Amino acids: CASSELARGHEQFF.